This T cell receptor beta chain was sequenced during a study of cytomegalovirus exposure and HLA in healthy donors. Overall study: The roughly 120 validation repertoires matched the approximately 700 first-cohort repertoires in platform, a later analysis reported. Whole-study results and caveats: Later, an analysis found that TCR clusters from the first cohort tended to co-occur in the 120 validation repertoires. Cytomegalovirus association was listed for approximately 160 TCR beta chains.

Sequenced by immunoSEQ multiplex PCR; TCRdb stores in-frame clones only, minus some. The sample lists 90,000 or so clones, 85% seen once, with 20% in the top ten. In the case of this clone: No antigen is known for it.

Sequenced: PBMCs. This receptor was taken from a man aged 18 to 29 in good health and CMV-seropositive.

CDR3 DNA: TGTGCCAGCAGCGCCTCCGGGACAGGGGATGAAAAACTGTTTTTT. Protein product: CASSASGTGDEKLFF. V is TRBV5-4 and J is TRBJ1-4; TRBD1 matches 10 bases. Losses at the gene ends were 4 bases for V and 6 bases for J; bases not matched to a gene: 6. The CDR3 loop spans 15 amino acids. The germline CDR1 and CDR2 sequences are SGHNT and YYREEE (reference sequence).